This TCR beta chain was documented in a study of cytomegalovirus exposure and HLA in healthy donors. Study context: The use of the same platform for the 90 to 150 validation repertoires and the 666 first-cohort repertoires was reported by a later analysis.

Notes on the study in general: The classifier reportedly diagnosed cytomegalovirus status with high sensitivity and specificity.

Sequencing was performed with immunoSEQ multiplex PCR; in TCRdb, only in-frame clones are kept and a portion is missing. The data contain some 84,000 clones, approximately 91% of them singletons. CDR1 is LNHDA, CDR2 SQIVND, per germline (reference sequence). The CDR3 runs 14 residues. The V segment lost 6 bases and the J segment 1 base; nucleotides outside the gene matches: 5. Points on this clone: Its antigen is undetermined.

The sequenced sample consisted of PBMCs. The TCR sequence derives from a man aged 30-40 years in good health and CMV-seronegative. This chain links TRBV19 with TRBJ1-1, with 7 bases matching TRBD1. This CDR3 is CASSSGTANTEAFF. The CDR3 DNA reads TGTGCCAGTAGCTCCGGGACAGCGAACACTGAAGCTTTCTTT. Drawing the rest from reference TRBV19 and TRBJ1-1, the complete variable domain is DGGITQSPKYLFRKEGQNVTLSCEQNLNHDAMYWYRQDPGQGLRLIYYSQIVNDFQKGDIAEGYSVSREKKESFPLTVTSAQKNPTAFYLCASSSGTANTEAFFGQGTRLTVV.